This T cell receptor (beta chain) was sequenced for a study of Ad26.COV2.S vaccination and SARS-CoV-2 variants. Study details: Each vaccinee took Ad26.COV2.S intramuscularly, once or twice 56 days apart.

The germline CDR1 and CDR2 sequences are MNHEY and SVGEGT. Trimming removed 3 bases at V and 2 bases at J, with 8 bases between. The CDR3 has 15 residues. Study conclusions and caveats: Placebo recipients had lower spike-specific TCR breadth than vaccine recipients. Reports say spike-specific CD8+ and CD4+ T cell responses covered substantial breadth after vaccination.

Using immunoSEQ multiplex PCR, the repertoire was profiled, and TCRdb retains in-frame clones only, with some absent. Altogether hundreds of thousands of clones are present, 75% to 90% being singletons, with the ten largest covering approximately 2.5%. As to treatment: roughly 18 received Ad26.COV2.S at low or high dose, single or two shots; 5 received placebo; per-sample allocation not given. Collection of samples fell on day 63 after the first vaccine or placebo injection. About this clone: Antigen: not known.

This chain connects TRBV6-2 or TRBV6-3 to TRBJ2-6; D unclear. The receptor was derived from a person aged 18 to 65 who received the Ad26.COV2.S COVID-19 vaccine or a placebo. The specimen was peripheral blood, collected in a trial of Ad26.COV2.S vaccine versus placebo. The CDR3 bases are TGTGCCAGCAGTTATCTAGGAACTGGGGCCAACGTCCTGACTTTC. Translated: CASSYLGTGANVLTF.